A single sample gave rise to the 9 T cell receptor beta chains below, sequenced in a study of cytomegalovirus exposure and HLA in healthy donors. The PCR ran on 60 Vbeta and 13 Jbeta primers. TCRdb's table, derived via immunoSEQ multiplex PCR, lists solely in-frame clones and lacks some. The data contain 170,000 or so clones, 79% of them singletons. Sequences were obtained from PBMCs. These receptors were collected from a middle-aged woman in good health and CMV-seronegative.

Here the CDR3 DNA reads TGTGCCAGCAGGGGACTAGCGGGAGTCTTGGAGCAGTTCTTC. Translated, it gives CASRGLAGVLEQFF. The chain carries TRBV28 and TRBJ2-1; 14 nucleotides match TRBD2. V was pared by 6 bases and J by 10 bases, with 5 bases of the junction left unmatched. Germline V CDR1 and CDR2: MDHEN, SYDVKM. The CDR3 totals 14 residues.

Notes on this clone: One junction end does not reproduce the germline sequence, and a read error may be involved. V is TRBV2 and J is TRBJ1-1; D remains ambiguous. Germline V gives CDR1 SNHLY, CDR2 FYNNEI. This CDR3 region has 13 residues. CDR3 sequence: CASREEAGTEAFF. For the CDR3, the DNA is TGTGCCAGCAGGGAAGAGGCGGGCACTGAAGCTTTCTTT.

The chain carries TRBV5-1 and TRBJ1-1, with D possibly TRBD1 on 5 matching bases. Trimming cost V 4 bases and J 4 bases, with 14 bases left between them. The CDR3 has 14 residues. Germline CDR1 reads SGHRS; CDR2 reads YFSETQ. The chain's CDR3 is CASSPLTGTTEAFF. CDR3 nucleotide sequence: TGCGCCAGCAGCCCTCTCACAGGTACCACTGAAGCTTTCTTT.

The rearrangement joins TRBV5-3 to TRBJ2-7; no definite D call. TRBV5-3 is an ORF for which the function is uncertain. This CDR3 spans 13 amino acids. Trimming removed 0 bases from V and 1 base from J, with 5 bases in between. CDR3 amino acids: CARSLGRSYEQYF. For the CDR3, the DNA is TGTGCCAGAAGCTTGGGGCGGTCCTACGAGCAGTACTTC.

This clone appeared once. The rearrangement joins TRBV11-2 to TRBJ2-4; 16 bases agree with TRBD2. Trimming at V came to 1 base and at J to 8 bases, leaving 8 bases not matched to a gene. Per germline, CDR1 SGHAT and CDR2 FQNNGV. The CDR3 is 18 residues long. CDR3 residues: CASSLVGTSGGARDIQYF. The DNA for the CDR3 is TGTGCCAGCAGCTTAGTGGGGACTAGCGGGGGGGCCCGGGACATTCAGTACTTC.

The chain carries TRBV14 and TRBJ2-2; the D gene is possibly TRBD2 (5 bases). Looked up from germline, CDR1 is SGHDN and CDR2 is FVKESK. V was pared by 3 bases and J by 6 bases, with 11 bases between. This CDR3 comprises 14 residues. The CDR3 bases are TGTGCCAGCAGCCATGTGGGAGTTGCCGGGGAGCTGTTTTTT. This sequence encodes CASSHVGVAGELFF.

The J gene is TRBJ1-2, the V gene TRBV9; no reliable D call. Trimming took off 0 bases at V and 7 bases at J, with 13 bases between the two ends. Germline V gives CDR1 SGDLS, CDR2 YYNGEE. This CDR3 comprises 14 residues. CDR3 DNA: TGTGCCAGCAGCGTAGTTGAACGATCGGGTGGCTACACCTTC. Protein product: CASSVVERSGGYTF.

V gene TRBV29-1 combines with J gene TRBJ1-2, with a possible D match to TRBD1 (5 bases). With 3 bases removed from V and 7 bases from J, the gap between germline ends came to 9 bases. The CDR3 totals 11 residues. From germline, CDR1 is SQVTM and CDR2 ANQGSEA. This CDR3 reads CSVDDGGGYTF. CDR3 sequence (DNA): TGCAGCGTTGACGACGGGGGTGGCTACACCTTC.

This clone was seen more than once but under ten times. The chain links TRBV2 to TRBJ1-1; D is unresolved. With 6 bases removed from V and 5 bases from J, the gap between germline ends came to 19 bases. Germline CDR1 SNHLY, CDR2 FYNNEI. The CDR3 is 15 amino acids. The CDR3 loop is CASSGAWAGGTEAFF. The CDR3 region has the DNA TGTGCCAGCAGCGGAGCCTGGGCCGGAGGGACTGAAGCTTTCTTT.